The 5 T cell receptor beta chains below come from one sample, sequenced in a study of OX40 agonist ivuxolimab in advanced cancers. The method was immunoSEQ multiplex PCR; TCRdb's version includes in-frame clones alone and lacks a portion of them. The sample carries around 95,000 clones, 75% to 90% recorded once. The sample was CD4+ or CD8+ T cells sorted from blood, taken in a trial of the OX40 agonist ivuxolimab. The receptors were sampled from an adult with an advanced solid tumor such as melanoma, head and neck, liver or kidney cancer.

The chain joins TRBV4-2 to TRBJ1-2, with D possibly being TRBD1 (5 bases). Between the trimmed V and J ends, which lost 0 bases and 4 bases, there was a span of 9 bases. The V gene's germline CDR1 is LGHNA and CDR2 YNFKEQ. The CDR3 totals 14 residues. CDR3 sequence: CASSQDSQAYGYTF. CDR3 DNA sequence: TGTGCCAGCAGCCAAGATTCACAGGCCTATGGCTACACCTTC.

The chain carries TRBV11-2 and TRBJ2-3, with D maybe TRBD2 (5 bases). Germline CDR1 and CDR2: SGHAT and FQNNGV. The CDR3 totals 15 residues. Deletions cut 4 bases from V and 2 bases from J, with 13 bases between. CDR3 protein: CASSSDGLNTDTQYF. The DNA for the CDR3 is TGTGCCAGCAGCTCAGATGGACTTAACACAGATACGCAGTATTTT.

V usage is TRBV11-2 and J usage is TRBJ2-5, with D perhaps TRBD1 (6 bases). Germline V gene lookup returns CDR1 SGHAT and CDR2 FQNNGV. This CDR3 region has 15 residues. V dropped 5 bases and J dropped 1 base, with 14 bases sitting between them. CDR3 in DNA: TGTGCCAGCAGCCGGGACAATTCAGTCCAAGAGACCCAGTACTTC. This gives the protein CASSRDNSVQETQYF. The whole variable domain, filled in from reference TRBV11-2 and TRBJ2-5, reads EAGVAQSPRYKIIEKRQSVAFWCNPISGHATLYWYQQILGQGPKLLIQFQNNGVVDDSQLPKDRFSAERLKGVDSTLKIQPAKLEDSAVYLCASSRDNSVQETQYFGPGTRLLVL.

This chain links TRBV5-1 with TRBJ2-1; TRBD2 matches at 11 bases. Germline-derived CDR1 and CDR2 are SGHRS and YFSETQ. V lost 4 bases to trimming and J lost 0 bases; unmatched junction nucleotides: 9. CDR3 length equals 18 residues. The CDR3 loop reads CASSVGLAGLSSYNEQFF. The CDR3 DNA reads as TGCGCCAGCAGCGTAGGACTAGCGGGCCTAAGCTCCTACAATGAGCAGTTCTTC.

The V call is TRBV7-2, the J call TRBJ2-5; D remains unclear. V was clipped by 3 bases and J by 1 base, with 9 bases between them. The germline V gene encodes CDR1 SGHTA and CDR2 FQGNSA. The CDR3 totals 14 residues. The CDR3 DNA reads TGTGCCAGCAGCTTTATACCTTCCCAAGAGACCCAGTACTTC. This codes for CASSFIPSQETQYF.